The 20 T cell receptor beta chains given below trace back to one sample, sequenced in a study of human T cells and chemical hapten exposure. TCRdb re-called the RACE reads through MiXCR, storing one row per CDR3 protein. The table records approximately 320,000 distinct CDR3 sequences, 5.5% of them present only once. The time point: pre-sensitization, week 0. Documented treatment: therapeutic diphenylcyclopropenone sensitization with weekly scalp DPC. The source was whole blood, collected in connection with sensitization to the hapten diphenylcyclopropenone (DPC). The receptors come from a woman in her late teens or twenties with alopecia areata. Some clones in this sample may be carry-over from other donors' samples.

This clonotype occurred many times. The CDR3 loop is CSAREPGLDYEQYF. The DNA of the CDR3 is TGCAGTGCTAGAGAACCGGGACTAGACTACGAGCAGTACTTC. V and J are TRBV20-1 and TRBJ2-7, with TRBD2 matching over 8 bases. The CDR3 covers 14 residues. Germline-derived CDR1 and CDR2 are DFQATT and SNEGSKA (reference sequence). The V gene end was trimmed by 0 bases and the J gene end by 3 bases; junction bases not matched to a gene: 4.

The genes are TRBV12-3 or TRBV12-4 and TRBJ1-4; weak D call: TRBD1 (6 bases). The V end was cut by 6 bases, the J end by 2 bases, with 16 bases between. The CDR3 is made up of 16 amino acids. DNA for the CDR3: TGTGCCAGCAGCCGGGTCGGGGGCTTGACTAATGAAAAACTGTTTTTT. It translates to CASSRVGGLTNEKLFF.

This clonotype was detected many times. The CDR3 sequence is CASSLRTGLSPGNTIYF. DNA for the CDR3: TGTGCCAGCAGCCTTAGGACAGGGCTGAGCCCGGGGAACACCATATATTTT. V and J are TRBV7-2 and TRBJ1-3, with 8 positions matching TRBD1. CDR3 length equals 17 residues. Germline assignment: CDR1 SGHTA and CDR2 FQGNSA. After removal of 5 bases from V and 7 bases from J, the junction contained 16 bases not matched to a gene.

This clonotype occurred a few times. The V call is TRBV7-9, the J call TRBJ1-2; D is undetermined. The CDR3 totals 16 residues. V shed 7 bases and J shed 2 bases, with 20 bases lying between them. Germline CDR1 SEHNR, CDR2 FQNEAQ (reference sequence). CDR3: CASNTPGLIENYGYTF. DNA of the CDR3: TGTGCCAGCAACACGCCAGGCCTTATTGAAAACTATGGCTACACCTTC.

This clonotype showed up many times. The chain carries TRBV6-2 or TRBV6-3 and TRBJ2-5, with no clear D. With 2 bases removed from V and 4 bases from J, the gap between germline ends came to 14 bases. The germline V gene has CDR1 MNHEY and CDR2 SVGEGT. The CDR3 extends over 15 amino acids. CDR3 bases: TGTGCCAGCAGTTACCACGAACTGTTTGGAGAGACCCAGTACTTC. This sequence encodes CASSYHELFGETQYF.

This clonotype was observed a handful of times. The CDR3 bases are TGCAGCGTTGTGGGACTGGAGAACAATGAGCAGTTCTTC. Amino acid sequence: CSVVGLENNEQFF. This sequence joins TRBV29-1 and TRBJ2-1; weak D call: TRBD2 (6 bases). Germline V gene data show CDR1 as SQVTM and CDR2 as ANQGSEA. V dropped 4 bases and J dropped 5 bases, with 12 bases sitting between them. The CDR3 is 13 amino acids.

The genes are TRBV18 and TRBJ1-1; 8 nucleotides align to TRBD1. With 3 bases clipped from V and 10 bases from J, the junction kept 1 base outside the gene matches. Germline V gives CDR1 KGHSH, CDR2 LQKENI. CDR3 length: 11 residues. The CDR3 sequence: CASSPTGAAFF. DNA of the CDR3: TGTGCCAGCTCACCGACAGGGGCAGCTTTCTTT. The full variable domain, completed using reference TRBV18 and TRBJ1-1, is NAGVMQNPRHLVRRRGQEARLRCSPMKGHSHVYWYRQLPEEGLKFMVYLQKENIIDESGMPKERFSAEFPKEGPSILRIQQVVRGDSAAYFCASSPTGAAFFGQGTRLTVV.

This clonotype was found many times. The chain has TRBV10-3 and TRBJ1-2; D is unresolved. Germline lookup yields CDR1 ENHRY and CDR2 SYGVKD. V lost 8 bases, J lost 1 base, and 11 bases lay in between. CDR3 size: 13 residues. In DNA, the CDR3 is TGTGCCATCCGGGAGAGCCTTAACTATGGCTACACCTTC. Translating gives CAIRESLNYGYTF.

The chain couples TRBV12-3 or TRBV12-4 to TRBJ1-1, with D perhaps matching TRBD1 (5 bases). The CDR3 loop spans 17 amino acids. Trimming removed 6 bases from V and 0 bases from J, with 20 bases in between. The CDR3 bases are TGTGCCAGCAGCTCCCCCGTGGGGGACTTATTGAACACTGAAGCTTTCTTT. It encodes CASSSPVGDLLNTEAFF.

Here the CDR3 reads CAITGQGLYGYTF. As DNA, the CDR3 is TGTGCCATCACTGGACAGGGTCTCTATGGCTACACCTTC. The rearrangement uses TRBV10-3 and TRBJ1-2, with TRBD1 matching over 8 bases. The CDR3 has 13 amino acids. The J segment lost 4 bases and the V segment lost 7 bases, leaving 5 bases of the junction unmatched. Per germline, CDR1 ENHRY and CDR2 SYGVKD.

This clonotype was picked up many times. The rearrangement uses TRBV20-1 and TRBJ2-1; TRBD2 matches 9 bases. J was trimmed by 2 bases and V by 5 bases; bases with no gene match: 7. CDR1 is DFQATT, CDR2 SNEGSKA, per germline (reference sequence). The CDR3 consists of 15 residues. The CDR3 spells CSAEGSGGTYNEQFF. For the CDR3, the DNA is TGCAGTGCTGAAGGTAGCGGGGGAACCTACAATGAGCAGTTCTTC.

The table lists this clonotype with many counts. J is TRBJ1-4 and V is TRBV6-2 or TRBV6-3; D remains ambiguous. Germline V gives CDR1 MNHEY, CDR2 SVGEGT. V dropped 4 bases and J dropped 4 bases, with 16 bases sitting between them. This CDR3 is 16 amino acids long. The CDR3 sequence is CASSSYYSALNEKLFF. The CDR3 region has the DNA TGTGCCAGCAGTTCCTACTACTCGGCTCTTAATGAAAAACTGTTTTTT.

V is TRBV6-1 and J is TRBJ2-7; perhaps TRBD2 as D (5 bases). The CDR3 runs 12 residues. The germline V gene has CDR1 MNHNS and CDR2 SASEGT. V lost 7 bases to trimming and J lost 3 bases, with 10 bases between them. The CDR3: CASTRRGYEQYF. The CDR3 nucleotides are TGTGCCAGCACCAGACGGGGCTACGAGCAGTACTTC.

The sample holds many counts of this clonotype. The chain is built from TRBV14 and TRBJ2-7; D might be TRBD1 (5 bases). With 0 bases removed from V and 4 bases from J, the gap between germline ends came to 10 bases. This CDR3 has 14 amino acids. CDR1 is SGHDN, CDR2 FVKESK, per germline. The CDR3 reads CASSQEPGMYEQYF. CDR3 coding DNA: TGTGCCAGCAGCCAAGAACCAGGGATGTACGAGCAGTACTTC.

This rearrangement joins TRBV6-1 to TRBJ1-1; D not resolved. The CDR3 runs 13 residues. Germline V gene lookup returns CDR1 MNHNS and CDR2 SASEGT. V lost 7 bases, J lost 1 base, and 10 bases lay in between. CDR3: CASILDGNTEAFF. The CDR3 DNA reads as TGTGCCAGCATCCTTGACGGGAACACTGAAGCTTTCTTT.

This clonotype was seen more than once but under ten times. The chain recombines TRBV5-1 with TRBJ2-5; D may be TRBD1 (5 bases). V was clipped by 0 bases and J by 2 bases, with 8 bases between them. This CDR3 is built from 14 residues. Germline CDR1 is SGHRS and CDR2 is YFSETQ. The CDR3 loop is CASSLGTSQETQYF. CDR3 coding DNA: TGCGCCAGCAGCTTGGGGACATCACAAGAGACCCAGTACTTC.

This clonotype was picked up many times. This chain joins TRBV7-2 and TRBJ1-1; 9 bases are shared with TRBD1. The CDR3 extends over 14 amino acids. CDR1 SGHTA and CDR2 FQGNSA come from the germline V gene. Germline trimming cut 5 bases from V and 8 bases from J; bases unmatched to any gene: 9. The CDR3 region is CASSQGQGPAEAFF. The CDR3 DNA reads as TGTGCCAGCAGCCAGGGACAGGGCCCCGCCGAAGCTTTCTTT.

This clonotype was detected ten times or more. The chain couples TRBV5-1 to TRBJ1-1, with 7 bases that match TRBD1. CDR1 SGHRS and CDR2 YFSETQ come from the germline V gene. With 0 bases clipped from V and 4 bases from J, the junction kept 3 bases outside the gene matches. The CDR3 is 14 residues long. CDR3 residues: CASSLDPGGTEAFF. In nucleotides, the CDR3 is TGCGCCAGCAGCTTGGACCCAGGGGGCACTGAAGCTTTCTTT.

The chain uses TRBV29-1 and TRBJ1-1, with D possibly TRBD1 on 5 matching bases. CDR1 and CDR2 (germline): SQVTM, ANQGSEA. V shed 7 bases and J shed 5 bases, with 8 bases lying between them. The CDR3 totals 10 residues. The CDR3 DNA reads TGCAGCGCTCGACAGACTGAAGCTTTCTTT. Its protein is CSARQTEAFF.

The chain carries TRBV7-3 and TRBJ1-6; TRBD1 is a possible D gene (6 bases). V dropped 5 bases and J dropped 10 bases, with 18 bases sitting between them. The germline CDR1 and CDR2 sequences are SGHTA and FQGTGA. This CDR3 is built from 15 residues. CDR3 loop: CASSVNGAQGSPLHF. CDR3 nucleotide sequence: TGTGCCAGCAGCGTTAATGGGGCCCAGGGGTCACCCCTCCACTTT.